A single sample is the source of the 5 T cell receptor beta chains below, sequenced in a study of blood T cells in healthy people across ages. Primed by a sample-barcoded 5' primer and a J-beta primer mix, a second PCR proceeded for about 6 to 11 cycles. TCRdb processed the 5' RACE reads anew with MiXCR; each CDR3 protein has one entry. In the table there are over 1,500,000 distinct CDR3 sequences, roughly 50% of which are singletons. Material: blood. The receptors here all came from a woman in her forties in good health.

In DNA, the CDR3 is TGTGCCAGTAGTATCCGGGAACCTGGCACAGATACGCAGTATTTT. Protein product: CASSIREPGTDTQYF. The chain has TRBV19 and TRBJ2-3, with a weak D call TRBD2 (5 bases). V dropped 3 bases and J dropped 1 base, with 11 bases sitting between them. The germline gives CDR1 LNHDA, CDR2 SQIVND (reference sequence). This CDR3 is 15 amino acids long.

The sample holds a few counts of this clonotype. The chain employs TRBV12-3 or TRBV12-4 and TRBJ2-5; the match to TRBD1 covers 8 bases. Trimming removed 5 bases from V and 5 bases from J; junction bases left unmatched: 4. The CDR3 totals 13 residues. CDR3 loop: CASSGQGDETQYF. The DNA of the CDR3 is TGTGCCAGCAGTGGACAGGGAGACGAGACCCAGTACTTC.

The gene calls are TRBV2 and TRBJ2-7; tentatively, D is TRBD1 (5 bases). The V gene lost 3 bases and the J gene lost 0 bases, with 9 bases spanning the gap. The CDR3 length is 14 residues. From germline, CDR1 is SNHLY and CDR2 FYNNEI. CDR3 nucleotides: TGTGCCAGCAGTGACCACAGGAGCTCCTACGAGCAGTACTTC. Its protein is CASSDHRSSYEQYF.

V usage is TRBV7-2 and J usage is TRBJ2-5; D may be TRBD2 (5 bases). The DNA end favors TRBJ2-7, so the J call may be wrong. The CDR3 is 13 residues long. CDR1 SGHTA and CDR2 FQGNSA come from the germline V gene. Written as DNA, the CDR3 is TGTGCCAGCAGCGAGAACCGGGGTACCGAGCAGTACTTC. This codes for CASSENRGTEQYF.

This chain links TRBV29-1 with TRBJ1-2; D uncertain. The germline V gene encodes CDR1 SQVTM and CDR2 ANQGSEA. This CDR3 contains 15 residues. Trimming left V 2 bases short and J 1 base short, with 14 bases between. This CDR3 is CSVELAVTSNYGYTF. CDR3 DNA sequence: TGCAGCGTTGAACTGGCAGTTACCAGTAACTATGGCTACACCTTC.